A selection of T cell receptor beta chains follows, all from one sample in a study of shared clonotypes between healthy human individuals. TCRdb's table, derived via immunoSEQ multiplex PCR, lists solely in-frame clones and lacks some. The data hold roughly 2,000,000 clones, with 80% to 95% observed a single time. Material: naive CD8+ T cells from PBMCs. The receptors derive from a man between 18 and 29 years old in good health. Some clones in this sample may be carry-over from other donors' samples. Both conserved end residues are part of each CDR3. Fields, in order: D gene, V gene, clone size, J gene, CDR3 DNA, CDR3 protein. A D gene is named only where the DNA matches it firmly. For some rows the clone size is stated as once, few or many, or as a class when expanded; others skip it.

D gene: TRBD1; V gene: TRBV6-6; clone size: .; J gene: TRBJ2-2; CDR3 DNA: TGTGCGGCCGGGACAGGGGGAACCGGGGAGCTGTTTTTT; CDR3 protein: CAAGTGGTGELFF
D gene: .; V gene: TRBV5-4; clone size: .; J gene: TRBJ2-3; CDR3 DNA: TGTGCCAGCAGCTTTGGGGTCGCGTTTTTAGATACGCAGTATTTT; CDR3 protein: CASSFGVAFLDTQYF
D gene: TRBD2; V gene: TRBV19; clone size: .; J gene: TRBJ2-3; CDR3 DNA: TGTGCCAGTAGTCTATGGGAGGGACTAGCGGGAGGCAGCGAACCTATTGCGGCGCAGTATTTT; CDR3 protein: CASSLWEGLAGGSEPIAAQYF
D gene: .; V gene: TRBV28; clone size: .; J gene: TRBJ2-1; CDR3 DNA: TGTGCCAGCAGTAACCCGGAGGATGAGCAGTTCTTC; CDR3 protein: CASSNPEDEQFF
D gene: .; V gene: TRBV14; clone size: .; J gene: TRBJ2-6; CDR3 DNA: TGTGCCAGCAGCCCCTACGGCTCTGGGGCCAACGTCCTGACTTTC; CDR3 protein: CASSPYGSGANVLTF
D gene: .; V gene: TRBV4-1; clone size: .; J gene: TRBJ1-2; CDR3 DNA: TGCGCCAGCAGGGGCAGGGAAGTTTTTGAGGGCTACACCTTC; CDR3 protein: CASRGREVFEGYTF
D gene: TRBD2; V gene: TRBV9; clone size: once; J gene: TRBJ2-1; CDR3 DNA: TGTGCCAGCAGCGCGACTAGCGGGAGGCGATACAATGAGCAGTTCTTC; CDR3 protein: CASSATSGRRYNEQFF
D gene: .; V gene: TRBV10-1; clone size: .; J gene: TRBJ2-2; CDR3 DNA: TGCGCCAGCTCAGACGGGACCCTCACCGGGGAGCTGTTTTTT; CDR3 protein: CASSDGTLTGELFF
D gene: TRBD2; V gene: TRBV29-1; clone size: .; J gene: TRBJ2-1; CDR3 DNA: TGCAGCGCCCTAGCGGGGACCTACAATGAGCAGTTCTTC; CDR3 protein: CSALAGTYNEQFF
D gene: TRBD1; V gene: TRBV7-9; clone size: .; J gene: TRBJ2-6; CDR3 DNA: TGTGCCAGCAGCCAAGGGACAGTCCACTCTGGGGCCAACGTCCTGACTTTC; CDR3 protein: CASSQGTVHSGANVLTF
D gene: .; V gene: TRBV27; clone size: .; J gene: TRBJ1-1; CDR3 DNA: TGTGCCAGCAGTTTAACGAGGACGTCTGAAGCTTTCTTT; CDR3 protein: CASSLTRTSEAFF
D gene: TRBD1; V gene: TRBV19; clone size: .; J gene: TRBJ1-3; CDR3 DNA: TGTGCCAGTCGCTCGACAGGGCTGGCGGGAAACACCATATATTTT; CDR3 protein: CASRSTGLAGNTIYF
D gene: .; V gene: TRBV19; clone size: .; J gene: TRBJ2-7; CDR3 DNA: TGTGCCAGTAGCTTCGTGGTCGGCGAGCAGTACTTC; CDR3 protein: CASSFVVGEQYF
D gene: .; V gene: TRBV7-9; clone size: .; J gene: TRBJ2-1; CDR3 DNA: TGTGCCAGCAGCGCGAGTCGATGGGGTGGCCCGCAGTTCTTC; CDR3 protein: CASSASRWGGPQFF
D gene: TRBD1; V gene: TRBV7-9; clone size: .; J gene: TRBJ1-1; CDR3 DNA: TGTGCCAGCAGCTTAGAAGGGGGCGGCACTGAAGCTTTCTTT; CDR3 protein: CASSLEGGGTEAFF
D gene: .; V gene: TRBV27; clone size: .; J gene: TRBJ1-2; CDR3 DNA: TGTGCCAGCAGTCTCTTACTCGGGATCTATGGCTACACCTTC; CDR3 protein: CASSLLLGIYGYTF
D gene: TRBD1; V gene: TRBV7-9; clone size: .; J gene: TRBJ2-7; CDR3 DNA: TGTGCCAGCATCCCAGATCCCGGACAGGGAGAGGTCGAGCAGTACTTC; CDR3 protein: CASIPDPGQGEVEQYF
D gene: TRBD1; V gene: TRBV6-1; clone size: once; J gene: TRBJ2-7; CDR3 DNA: TGTGCCAGCAGACTCCGGGACAGGCCCTACGAGCAGTACTTC; CDR3 protein: CASRLRDRPYEQYF
D gene: TRBD2; V gene: TRBV28; clone size: .; J gene: TRBJ2-1; CDR3 DNA: TGTGCCAGCAGTTTGAGACTAGCGGGGTACAGTGAGCAGTTCTTC; CDR3 protein: CASSLRLAGYSEQFF
D gene: .; V gene: TRBV7-8; clone size: .; J gene: TRBJ2-3; CDR3 DNA: TGTGCCAGCAGGAGGGACCGAACAACAGATACGCAGTATTTT; CDR3 protein: CASRRDRTTDTQYF
D gene: .; V gene: TRBV28; clone size: .; J gene: TRBJ2-5; CDR3 DNA: TGTGCCAGCAGTCCTCCGGGACACCCCGGTGAGACCCAGTACTTC; CDR3 protein: CASSPPGHPGETQYF
D gene: TRBD2; V gene: TRBV4-1; clone size: .; J gene: TRBJ2-3; CDR3 DNA: TGCGCCAGCAGCCAAGTTCGCCGGGAGGGCCCCCGCACAGATACGCAGTATTTT; CDR3 protein: CASSQVRREGPRTDTQYF
D gene: .; V gene: TRBV6-1; clone size: .; J gene: TRBJ1-5; CDR3 DNA: TGTGCCAGCAGTGAAGCTATCGGGCCTAGCAATCAGCCCCAGCATTTT; CDR3 protein: CASSEAIGPSNQPQHF
D gene: .; V gene: TRBV28; clone size: .; J gene: TRBJ2-1; CDR3 DNA: TGTGCCAGCAGGGAATCGGGGAGCAGCCTCTACAATGAGCAGTTCTTC; CDR3 protein: CASRESGSSLYNEQFF
D gene: TRBD2; V gene: TRBV2; clone size: once; J gene: TRBJ2-7; CDR3 DNA: TGTGCCAGCATGGGACTAGCGGGAGGTACAGAGGAGCAGTACTTC; CDR3 protein: CASMGLAGGTEEQYF
D gene: .; V gene: TRBV7-8; clone size: .; J gene: TRBJ2-6; CDR3 DNA: TGTGCCAGCAGCTTAGGGAGGGGCTCTGGGGCCAACGTCCTGACTTTC; CDR3 protein: CASSLGRGSGANVLTF
D gene: TRBD2; V gene: TRBV9; clone size: .; J gene: TRBJ2-6; CDR3 DNA: TGTGCCAGCAGTGGGACTAGGACTGGGGCCAACGTCCTGACTTTC; CDR3 protein: CASSGTRTGANVLTF
D gene: TRBD1; V gene: TRBV28; clone size: .; J gene: TRBJ2-6; CDR3 DNA: TGTGCCAGCAGTTCCACAAAACCTCGGTACCTCGGGACAGAGTTCGACTCTGGGGCCAACGTCCTGACTTTC; CDR3 protein: CASSSTKPRYLGTEFDSGANVLTF
D gene: .; V gene: TRBV19; clone size: .; J gene: TRBJ2-2; CDR3 DNA: TGTGCCAGTAGTCCTTCAAGTCCCTCCCTTAAGGGCGGGGAGCTGTTTTTT; CDR3 protein: CASSPSSPSLKGGELFF
D gene: .; V gene: TRBV14; clone size: .; J gene: TRBJ2-3; CDR3 DNA: TGTGCCAGCAACCTCGTCGCGGGAACAGATACGCAGTATTTT; CDR3 protein: CASNLVAGTDTQYF
D gene: .; V gene: TRBV2; clone size: .; J gene: TRBJ2-7; CDR3 DNA: TGTGCCAGCAGTGACCGGACCGACCGGAGGCCCTACGAGCAGTACTTC; CDR3 protein: CASSDRTDRRPYEQYF
D gene: TRBD1; V gene: TRBV4-1; clone size: .; J gene: TRBJ2-2; CDR3 DNA: TGCGCCAGCAGCCCCCGACAGGGCGGAACCGGGGAGCTGTTTTTT; CDR3 protein: CASSPRQGGTGELFF
D gene: .; V gene: TRBV6-6; clone size: .; J gene: TRBJ2-3; CDR3 DNA: TGTGCCAGCAGTTACTCGAAACGGGAGCTTGGTGATACGCAGTATTTT; CDR3 protein: CASSYSKRELGDTQYF
D gene: TRBD2; V gene: TRBV11-2; clone size: .; J gene: TRBJ2-3; CDR3 DNA: TGTGCCAGCAGTGAGGGACTAGCGGGTAGCACAGATACGCAGTATTTT; CDR3 protein: CASSEGLAGSTDTQYF
D gene: .; V gene: TRBV11-2; clone size: .; J gene: TRBJ2-3; CDR3 DNA: TGTGCCAGCAGCCGAGGGGGCGGGGGCCGTCACACAGATACGCAGTATTTT; CDR3 protein: CASSRGGGGRHTDTQYF
D gene: TRBD1; V gene: TRBV4-1; clone size: .; J gene: TRBJ1-1; CDR3 DNA: TGCGCCAGCAGCCACGTTAGGACAGGGCCGAACACTGAAGCTTTCTTT; CDR3 protein: CASSHVRTGPNTEAFF
D gene: .; V gene: TRBV28; clone size: .; J gene: TRBJ1-1; CDR3 DNA: TGTGCCAGCAGTTTCCGCGGCCTGGGAGGGACTGAAGCTTTCTTT; CDR3 protein: CASSFRGLGGTEAFF
D gene: TRBD2; V gene: TRBV9; clone size: .; J gene: TRBJ2-5; CDR3 DNA: TGTGCCAGCAGCGTAGGTCCTACAAGCGGGAGTTATTGGGAGACCCAGTACTTC; CDR3 protein: CASSVGPTSGSYWETQYF
D gene: .; V gene: TRBV28; clone size: .; J gene: TRBJ2-7; CDR3 DNA: TGTGCCAGCAGTTTAGCAGGCTACCACGAGCAGTACTTC; CDR3 protein: CASSLAGYHEQYF
D gene: .; V gene: TRBV10-3; clone size: .; J gene: TRBJ2-7; CDR3 DNA: TGTGCCATCAGTGAGCCCGACTCCTACGAGCAGTACTTC; CDR3 protein: CAISEPDSYEQYF
D gene: .; V gene: TRBV28; clone size: .; J gene: TRBJ2-7; CDR3 DNA: TGTGCCAGCAGTTTGAGACAGGCAAGTCGCTACGAGCAGTACTTC; CDR3 protein: CASSLRQASRYEQYF
D gene: TRBD1; V gene: TRBV29-1; clone size: .; J gene: TRBJ2-3; CDR3 DNA: TGCAGCGTTGATAGGGGGCGCACAGATACGCAGTATTTT; CDR3 protein: CSVDRGRTDTQYF
D gene: TRBD1; V gene: TRBV7-8; clone size: .; J gene: TRBJ2-1; CDR3 DNA: TGTGCCAGCAGCTTAGACACACAGGGGGCGCTTAGGAATGAGCAGTTCTTC; CDR3 protein: CASSLDTQGALRNEQFF
D gene: .; V gene: TRBV5-6; clone size: .; J gene: TRBJ1-1; CDR3 DNA: TGTGCCAGCAGCCTCTCGCTTCAGGGCGGGGCTTTCTTT; CDR3 protein: CASSLSLQGGAFF
D gene: .; V gene: TRBV5-6; clone size: .; J gene: TRBJ2-7; CDR3 DNA: TGTGCCAGCAGCTTACAGGGAGAGCAGTACTTC; CDR3 protein: CASSLQGEQYF
D gene: .; V gene: TRBV7-9; clone size: .; J gene: TRBJ1-1; CDR3 DNA: TGTGCCAGCATGGTGGTATCGGGACCCGAGGGCACTGAAGCTTTCTTT; CDR3 protein: CASMVVSGPEGTEAFF